A single sample is the source of the 8 T cell receptor beta chains below, sequenced in a study of cytomegalovirus exposure and HLA in healthy donors (dated 2017 in TCRdb). The method was the immunoSEQ multiplex PCR assay. For the multiplex PCR, a mixture combining 60 forward primers for TCR Vbeta segments and 13 reverse primers for TCR Jbeta segments was used. TCRdb stores this immuneACCESS table with in-frame sequences only. Part of the clones is absent; in the studies checked, under half of the shortfall reflects unresolved V genes, and no reason is known for the rest. The sample's table covers roughly 41,000 clones. The ten largest clones represent more than 0.95% of the sample. The sequenced sample was PBMCs. The receptors come from a woman aged 40 to 50 in good health and CMV-seronegative.

This chain links TRBV9 with TRBJ2-7; the D gene is possibly TRBD2 (7 bases). The V and J ends lost 0 bases and 0 bases respectively, with 10 bases between them. The CDR3 extends over 15 amino acids. The germline gives CDR1 SGDLS, CDR2 YYNGEE. This chain's CDR3 is CASSVEGGVSYEQYF. DNA for the CDR3: TGTGCCAGCAGCGTAGAGGGGGGGGTCTCCTACGAGCAGTACTTC.

CDR3 loop: CASSLGLAGPDTQYF. The CDR3, as DNA: TGTGCCAGCAGTTTAGGACTAGCGGGACCAGATACGCAGTATTTT. The chain has TRBV28 and TRBJ2-3; 12 nucleotides align to TRBD2. The germline gives CDR1 MDHEN, CDR2 SYDVKM. Unmatched junction bases numbered 1, after V lost 2 bases and J lost 4 bases. The CDR3 is 15 amino acids.

The chain links TRBV5-8 to TRBJ2-7, with 7 positions matching TRBD2. Trimming removed 4 bases from V and 6 bases from J; junction bases left unmatched: 7. CDR3 length: 13 amino acids. CDR1 is SGHTS, CDR2 YDEGEE, per germline. CDR3 sequence (DNA): TGTGCCAGCAGCGTACGGGGGGTGGGCGAGCAGTACTTC. This translates into CASSVRGVGEQYF.

This chain links TRBV4-1 with TRBJ2-5; TRBD2 is a possible D gene (5 bases). TRBJ2-7 explains the end of the DNA better; the J call may be wrong. This CDR3 is built from 15 residues. The germline V gene has CDR1 MGHRA and CDR2 YSYEKL. The CDR3 bases are TGCGCCAGCAGCCAAGTTACGGGGATCTACTACGAGCAGTACTTC. This codes for CASSQVTGIYYEQYF.

The V call is TRBV2, the J call TRBJ1-2, with 8 bases matching TRBD1. The J segment lost 5 bases and the V segment lost 6 bases, leaving 2 bases of the junction unmatched. Looked up from germline, CDR1 is SNHLY and CDR2 is FYNNEI. The CDR3 totals 12 residues. CDR3 in DNA: TGTGCCAGCAGCGGACAGGGATATGGCTACACCTTC. This gives the protein CASSGQGYGYTF.

CDR3 region: CAIRPDGDTEAFF. The DNA for the CDR3 is TGTGCCATCCGACCGGACGGGGACACTGAAGCTTTCTTT. This chain links TRBV10-3 with TRBJ1-1; D not certain. Germline V CDR1 and CDR2: ENHRY, SYGVKD. CDR3 length equals 13 residues. V lost 8 bases and J 3 bases, leaving 13 bases between the germline ends.

V usage is TRBV5-4 and J usage is TRBJ1-1, with D hard to call. The CDR3 consists of 14 residues. Trimming left V 0 bases short and J 1 base short, with 7 bases between. Germline V gene lookup returns CDR1 SGHNT and CDR2 YYREEE (reference sequence). The CDR3 reads CASSLGSRNTEAFF. Written as DNA, the CDR3 is TGTGCCAGCAGCTTGGGTAGTCGGAACACTGAAGCTTTCTTT.

The J gene is TRBJ2-1, the V gene TRBV4-3; D perhaps matches TRBD1 (6 bases). Germline V gene lookup returns CDR1 LGHNA and CDR2 YSLEER. The CDR3 length is 15 residues. The ends were cut back, 0 bases at V and 8 bases at J, with 14 bases in the middle. In DNA, the CDR3 is TGCGCCAGCAGCCAAGATGGAAAACAGGGAGATGAGCAGTTCTTC. This gives the protein CASSQDGKQGDEQFF.